These 3 T cell receptor beta chains share one sample of origin, sequenced in a study of spatial heterogeneity in lung cancer. MiXCR, applied by TCRdb to the 5' RACE reads, yields one record per CDR3 protein. The data contain approximately 30,000 distinct CDR3 sequences, about 10% of them singletons. As to time point: blood at routine non-recurrence follow-up after resection. The sequencing used PBMCs, collected at follow-up. These receptors all come from a female donor with early-stage non-small cell lung cancer.

CDR3 DNA: TGCAGCGTTGAGCGGGACCTCCCCCCCTACAATGAGCAGTTCTTC. This gives the protein CSVERDLPPYNEQFF. The chain uses TRBV29-1 and TRBJ2-1, with D maybe TRBD2 (6 bases). V was cut by 3 bases and J by 2 bases, with 14 bases left in between. This CDR3 spans 15 amino acids. Germline V gene sequence: CDR1 SQVTM, CDR2 ANQGSEA.

In this sample, this clonotype turned up many times. V usage is TRBV19 and J usage is TRBJ2-7; no clear D. V was shortened by 5 bases and J by 4 bases, with 6 bases between the two germline ends. CDR1 is LNHDA and CDR2 is SQIVND in the germline V gene (reference sequence). The CDR3 consists of 11 residues. In DNA, the CDR3 is TGTGCCAGTAGTGGCCGTTACGAGCAGTACTTC. This sequence encodes CASSGRYEQYF.

The rearrangement joins TRBV6-1 to TRBJ2-7; no definite D call. V was trimmed by 11 bases and J by 1 base, leaving 9 bases between them. Germline CDR1 reads MNHNS; CDR2 reads SASEGT. This CDR3 has 11 residues. The CDR3 loop is CAGSGSYEQYF. The CDR3 nucleotides read TGTGCCGGATCCGGGTCCTACGAGCAGTACTTC.